The rows below give T cell receptor beta chains drawn from one sample of a study of CD8+ T cells in alopecia areata. Produced via immunoSEQ multiplex PCR; TCRdb's table is partial and in-frame only. The table shows around 200,000 clones, with around half occurring only once. The sample here was CD8+ T cells sorted from blood, taken at week 24, from a patient treated with tofacitinib. The receptor source for this set is a human donor with alopecia areata. Each CDR3 is given with its conserved first and last residue. D genes are given only for firm matches. Size values are once, few and many counts, or a class for expanded clones, and some rows have none.

abundance	v_gene	d_gene	j_gene	CDR3aa	CDR3nt
-	TRBV4-3	TRBD1	TRBJ2-3	CASSQDALSARQGPDTQYF	TGCGCCAGCAGCCAAGATGCCCTGAGCGCTAGACAGGGACCGGATACGCAGTATTTT
few	TRBV30	-	TRBJ1-1	CAWTHGTGTEAFF	TGTGCCTGGACTCATGGGACTGGCACTGAAGCTTTCTTT
few	TRBV27	TRBD2	TRBJ2-1	CASSQLAGSYNEQFF	TGTGCCAGCAGCCAACTAGCGGGCAGCTACAATGAGCAGTTCTTC
once	TRBV29-1	TRBD1	TRBJ1-1	CSVPSTGQGLNTEAFF	TGCAGCGTTCCTAGTACGGGACAGGGGTTGAACACTGAAGCTTTCTTT
few	TRBV7-3	TRBD1	TRBJ1-6	CASSSGQGRALHF	TGTGCCAGCAGCTCCGGACAGGGGAGAGCCCTCCACTTT
-	TRBV30	-	TRBJ2-7	CASREESSYEQYF	TGTGCCTCCAGGGAGGAATCCTCCTACGAGCAGTACTTC
-	TRBV18	TRBD1	TRBJ1-2	CASSPGQGTGYTF	TGTGCCAGCTCACCGGGACAGGGGACTGGCTACACCTTC
-	TRBV11-2	-	TRBJ1-1	CASSLDRIEAFF	TGTGCCAGCAGCTTAGATCGGATTGAAGCTTTCTTT
-	TRBV19	-	TRBJ2-7	CASSLRATHEQYF	TGTGCCAGTAGTCTACGTGCGACCCACGAGCAGTACTTC
-	TRBV7-2	-	TRBJ1-1	CASSLNTGSEAFF	TGTGCCAGCAGCTTGAACACGGGGTCTGAAGCTTTCTTT
-	TRBV30	TRBD1	TRBJ1-1	CAWSVGQGNTEAFF	TGTGCCTGGAGTGTGGGACAGGGGAACACTGAAGCTTTCTTT
-	TRBV6-1	-	TRBJ2-1	CASSEGGGRGEFF	TGTGCCAGCAGTGAGGGTGGAGGGCGAGGGGAGTTCTTC
-	TRBV6-6	-	TRBJ1-1	CAGGIGNTEAFF	TGTGCAGGGGGGATCGGTAACACTGAAGCTTTCTTT
-	TRBV9	-	TRBJ2-3	CASSDTNTQYF	TGTGCCAGCAGCGACACGAATACGCAGTATTTT
few	TRBV7-2	TRBD2	TRBJ2-5	CASSTWTSGVKETQYF	TGTGCCAGCAGCACGTGGACTAGCGGGGTGAAAGAGACCCAGTACTTC
-	TRBV7-9	-	TRBJ1-1	CASNEIGETEAFF	TGTGCCAGCAACGAAATAGGGGAAACTGAAGCTTTCTTT
once	TRBV13	-	TRBJ2-1	CASSLGGGANEQFF	TGTGCCAGCAGCTTAGGTGGGGGGGCCAATGAGCAGTTCTTC
once	TRBV7-2	-	TRBJ2-3	CASQPSPSTDTQYF	TGTGCCAGTCAGCCGTCCCCGAGCACAGATACGCAGTATTTT
few	TRBV5-1	-	TRBJ2-2	CASSSSPAGSNTGELFF	TGCGCCAGCAGCTCCTCGCCCGCTGGATCGAACACCGGGGAGCTGTTTTTT
few	TRBV5-6	TRBD2	TRBJ2-1	CASSLGGGSYNEQFF	TGTGCCAGCAGCTTGGGCGGGGGCTCCTACAATGAGCAGTTCTTC
-	TRBV4-1	-	TRBJ1-5	CASSQEGGLQHF	TGCGCCAGCAGCCAAGAGGGCGGGTTACAGCATTTT
-	TRBV5-1	-	TRBJ1-2	CASSPQSNYGYTF	TGCGCCAGCAGCCCACAGAGTAACTATGGCTACACCTTC
-	TRBV30	TRBD2	TRBJ2-1	CAWSVRSGIYNEQFF	TGTGCCTGGAGTGTAAGGAGCGGGATTTACAATGAGCAGTTCTTC
-	TRBV11-2	-	TRBJ2-1	CASSLDHWGEARSYNEQFF	TGTGCCAGCAGCTTAGATCACTGGGGGGAGGCACGATCCTACAATGAGCAGTTCTTC
-	TRBV6-5	TRBD2	TRBJ2-5	CASSGGALETQYF	TGTGCCAGTAGCGGGGGGGCCTTGGAGACCCAGTACTTC
-	TRBV12-5	-	TRBJ1-2	CASGRQGFGYTF	TGTGCTAGTGGTCGTCAGGGTTTCGGCTACACCTTC
once	TRBV2	-	TRBJ1-2	CASRTFYGYTF	TGTGCCAGCAGGACCTTCTATGGCTACACCTTC
-	TRBV6-6	TRBD1	TRBJ2-1	CAISDGDSRFF	TGTGCCATCAGTGACGGGGACAGCCGGTTCTTC
-	TRBV29-1	-	TRBJ2-7	CSVEDRGRGSRYEQYF	TGCAGCGTTGAAGATCGGGGCAGGGGAAGTCGGTACGAGCAGTACTTC
few	TRBV29-1	-	TRBJ2-1	CSVDVGANNEQFF	TGCAGCGTTGATGTGGGGGCCAACAATGAGCAGTTCTTC
few	TRBV30	-	TRBJ2-1	CAWSAGYNEQFF	TGTGCCTGGTCGGCCGGCTACAATGAGCAGTTCTTC
-	TRBV9	-	TRBJ1-1	CASSPGGGLSTEAFF	TGTGCCAGCAGCCCGGGCGGGGGGCTGAGCACTGAAGCTTTCTTT
few	TRBV5-4	TRBD2	TRBJ2-3	CASSRTSGGSDTQYF	TGTGCCAGCAGTCGGACTAGCGGGGGGTCTGATACGCAGTATTTT
medium-sized	TRBV4-3	-	TRBJ2-1	CASSQSLNNEQFF	TGCGCCAGCAGCCAATCGTTGAACAATGAGCAGTTCTTC
-	TRBV30	-	TRBJ2-1	CAWSVGLTEQFF	TGTGCCTGGAGTGTAGGTTTAACGGAGCAGTTCTTC
-	TRBV25-1	TRBD1	TRBJ1-1	CASSEWGQGAYEAFF	TGTGCCAGCAGTGAATGGGGGCAGGGGGCTTATGAAGCTTTCTTT
-	TRBV13	TRBD1	TRBJ1-2	CASSLGAGTDNGYTF	TGTGCCAGCAGCTTAGGGGCAGGGACAGATAATGGCTACACCTTC
few	TRBV4-3	-	TRBJ1-1	CASSHDPRPLGLKTKAFF	TGCGCCAGCAGCCACGATCCGCGCCCCTTGGGGCTGAAGACAAAAGCTTTCTTT
-	TRBV30	-	TRBJ2-3	CAWSVRRRGNTQYF	TGTGCCTGGAGTGTTCGCCGCCGCGGGAATACGCAGTATTTT
-	TRBV30	TRBD1	TRBJ1-6	CAWTPGQSNSPLHF	TGTGCCTGGACCCCGGGACAGTCAAATTCACCCCTCCACTTT
-	TRBV11-2	-	TRBJ2-2	CASSLRDTGELFF	TGTGCCAGCAGCCTCAGGGATACCGGGGAGCTGTTTTTT
few	TRBV6-6	-	TRBJ1-4	CASSYSVRNNEKLFF	TGTGCCAGCAGTTACTCAGTAAGGAATAATGAAAAACTGTTTTTT
-	TRBV7-2	TRBD2	TRBJ2-1	CASNIGTSVNNEQFF	TGTGCCAGCAACATCGGGACTAGCGTTAACAATGAGCAGTTCTTC
-	TRBV4-3	TRBD1	TRBJ2-1	CASSDRGEQFF	TGCGCCAGCAGCGACAGGGGTGAGCAGTTCTTC
-	TRBV7-8	-	TRBJ2-1	CASSSQGSVNEQFF	TGTGCCAGCAGCTCTCAGGGGTCGGTTAATGAGCAGTTCTTC
few	TRBV29-1	-	TRBJ2-3	CSVVGDPTDTQYF	TGCAGCGTTGTTGGGGACCCCACAGATACGCAGTATTTT
-	TRBV2	-	TRBJ2-7	CASEGSSYEQYF	TGTGCCAGCGAAGGGAGCTCCTACGAGCAGTACTTC
few	TRBV30	TRBD1	TRBJ1-2	CAWSGDSQNYGYTF	TGTGCCTGGAGCGGGGACAGTCAAAACTATGGCTACACCTTC
-	TRBV27	-	TRBJ2-7	CASRTIGLTHEQYF	TGTGCCAGCAGAACGATCGGTCTCACCCACGAGCAGTACTTC
-	TRBV7-2	-	TRBJ2-1	CASLRGTEQFF	TGTGCCAGTCTAAGGGGGACAGAGCAGTTCTTC
-	TRBV12-5	TRBD1	TRBJ2-7	CASGRDRGLYEQYF	TGTGCTAGTGGCCGGGACAGGGGCCTCTACGAGCAGTACTTC
-	TRBV9	TRBD1	TRBJ1-2	CASSAGQGANLYGYTF	TGTGCCAGCAGCGCGGGACAGGGGGCTAATCTGTATGGCTACACCTTC
-	TRBV6-6	-	TRBJ1-1	CASSYELVNTEAFF	TGTGCCAGCAGTTACGAACTAGTGAACACTGAAGCTTTCTTT
-	TRBV28	-	TRBJ1-5	CASSPSGGSNQPQHF	TGTGCCAGCAGTCCCTCCGGGGGGAGCAATCAGCCCCAGCATTTT